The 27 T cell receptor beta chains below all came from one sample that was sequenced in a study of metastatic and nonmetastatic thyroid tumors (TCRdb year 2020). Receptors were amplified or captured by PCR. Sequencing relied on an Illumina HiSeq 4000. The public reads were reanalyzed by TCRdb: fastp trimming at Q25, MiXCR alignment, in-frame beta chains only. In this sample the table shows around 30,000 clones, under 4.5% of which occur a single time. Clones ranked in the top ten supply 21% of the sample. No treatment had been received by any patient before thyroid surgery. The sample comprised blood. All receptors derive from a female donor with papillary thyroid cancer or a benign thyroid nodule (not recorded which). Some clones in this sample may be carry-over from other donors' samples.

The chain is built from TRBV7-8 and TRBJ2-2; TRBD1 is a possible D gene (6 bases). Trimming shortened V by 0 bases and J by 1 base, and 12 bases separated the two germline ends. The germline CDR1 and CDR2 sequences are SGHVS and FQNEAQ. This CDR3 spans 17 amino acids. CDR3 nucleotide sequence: TGTGCCAGCAGCTTAGCGCTTCCGGGACAGAACACCGGGGAGCTGTTTTTT. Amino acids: CASSLALPGQNTGELFF.

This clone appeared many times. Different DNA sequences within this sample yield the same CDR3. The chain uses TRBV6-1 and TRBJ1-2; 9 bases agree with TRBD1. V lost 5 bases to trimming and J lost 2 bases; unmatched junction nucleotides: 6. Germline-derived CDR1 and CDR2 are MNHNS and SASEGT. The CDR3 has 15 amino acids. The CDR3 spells CASSRGTGYNYGYTF. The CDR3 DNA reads TGTGCCAGCAGTCGGGGGACAGGGTACAACTATGGCTACACCTTC.

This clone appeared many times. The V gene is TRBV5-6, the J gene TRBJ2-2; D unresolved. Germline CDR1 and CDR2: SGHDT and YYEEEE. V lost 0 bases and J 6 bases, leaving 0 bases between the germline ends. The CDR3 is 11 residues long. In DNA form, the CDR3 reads TGTGCCAGCAGCTTGGCCGGGGAGCTGTTTTTT. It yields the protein CASSLAGELFF.

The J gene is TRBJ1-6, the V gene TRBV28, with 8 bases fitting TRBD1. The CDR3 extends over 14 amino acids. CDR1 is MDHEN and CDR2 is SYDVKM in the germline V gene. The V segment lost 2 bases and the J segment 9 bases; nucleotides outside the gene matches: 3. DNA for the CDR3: TGTGCCAGCAGTTTAGGGACAGGTGGTTCACCCCTCCACTTT. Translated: CASSLGTGGSPLHF.

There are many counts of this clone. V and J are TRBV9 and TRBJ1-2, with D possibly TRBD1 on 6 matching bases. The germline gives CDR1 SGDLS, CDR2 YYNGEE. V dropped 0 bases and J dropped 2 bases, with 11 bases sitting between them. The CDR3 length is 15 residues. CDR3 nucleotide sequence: TGTGCCAGCAGCGTAGATCCGGGGGCGAACTATGGCTACACCTTC. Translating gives CASSVDPGANYGYTF.

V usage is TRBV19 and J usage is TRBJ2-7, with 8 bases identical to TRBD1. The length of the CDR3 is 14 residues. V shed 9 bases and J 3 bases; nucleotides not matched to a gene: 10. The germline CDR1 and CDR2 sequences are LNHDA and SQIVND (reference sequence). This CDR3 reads CASQGAERFYEQYF. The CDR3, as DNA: TGTGCCAGCCAGGGGGCAGAAAGGTTCTACGAGCAGTACTTC.

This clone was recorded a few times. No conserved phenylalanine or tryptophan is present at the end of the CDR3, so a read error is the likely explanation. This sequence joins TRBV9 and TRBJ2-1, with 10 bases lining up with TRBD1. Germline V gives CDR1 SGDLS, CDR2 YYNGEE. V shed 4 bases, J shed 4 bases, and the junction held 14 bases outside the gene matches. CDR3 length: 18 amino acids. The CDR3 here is CASSRGNRDRGRYNEQFL. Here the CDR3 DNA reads TGTGCCAGCAGCAGAGGGAATCGGGACAGGGGACGATACAATGAGCAGTTCCTC.

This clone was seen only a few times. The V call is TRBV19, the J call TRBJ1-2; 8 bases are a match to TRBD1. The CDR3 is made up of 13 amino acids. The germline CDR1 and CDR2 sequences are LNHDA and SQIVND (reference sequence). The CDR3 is CGKTGGVGYGYTF. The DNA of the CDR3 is TGTGGGAAAACAGGGGGGGTTGGCTATGGCTACACCTTC.

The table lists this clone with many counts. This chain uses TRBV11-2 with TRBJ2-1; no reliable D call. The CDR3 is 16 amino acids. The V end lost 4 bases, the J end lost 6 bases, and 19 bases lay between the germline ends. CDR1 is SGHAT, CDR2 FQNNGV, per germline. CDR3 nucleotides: TGTGCCAGCAGCTCAAAGAGGTTAGGAGATTTCAATGAGCAGTTCTTC. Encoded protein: CASSSKRLGDFNEQFF.

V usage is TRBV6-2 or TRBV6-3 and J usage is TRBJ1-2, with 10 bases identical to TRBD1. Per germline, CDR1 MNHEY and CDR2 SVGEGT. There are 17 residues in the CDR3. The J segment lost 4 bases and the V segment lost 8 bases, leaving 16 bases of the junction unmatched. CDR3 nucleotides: TGTGCCAGCTCACCAACGACCGGGACAGGGGCTTTCTATGGCTACACCTTC. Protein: CASSPTTGTGAFYGYTF.

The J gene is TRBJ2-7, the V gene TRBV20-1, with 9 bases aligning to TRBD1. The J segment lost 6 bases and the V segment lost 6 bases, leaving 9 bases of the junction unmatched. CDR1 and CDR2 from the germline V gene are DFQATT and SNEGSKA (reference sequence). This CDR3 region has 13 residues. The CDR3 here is CSASGQGFGEQYF. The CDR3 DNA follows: TGCAGTGCGTCGGGACAGGGATTCGGCGAGCAGTACTTC.

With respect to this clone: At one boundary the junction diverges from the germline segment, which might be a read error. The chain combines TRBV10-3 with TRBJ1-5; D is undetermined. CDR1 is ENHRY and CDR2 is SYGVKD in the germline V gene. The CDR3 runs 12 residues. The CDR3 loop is CAISDRNQPKHF. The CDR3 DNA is TGTGCCATCAGTGACAGAAATCAGCCCAAGCATTTT.

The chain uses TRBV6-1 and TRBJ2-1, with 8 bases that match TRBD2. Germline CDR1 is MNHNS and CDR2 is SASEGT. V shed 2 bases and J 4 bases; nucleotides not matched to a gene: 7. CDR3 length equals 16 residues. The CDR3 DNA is TGTGCCAGCAGTGAACTGGCGGGAGGCAGGTACAATGAGCAGTTCTTC. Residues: CASSELAGGRYNEQFF.

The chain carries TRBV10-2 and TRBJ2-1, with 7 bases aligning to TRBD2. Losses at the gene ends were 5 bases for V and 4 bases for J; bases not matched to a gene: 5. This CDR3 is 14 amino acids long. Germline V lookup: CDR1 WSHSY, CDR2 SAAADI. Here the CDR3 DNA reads TGCGCCAGCAGTACCGGGACTACATACAATGAGCAGTTCTTC. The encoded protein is CASSTGTTYNEQFF.

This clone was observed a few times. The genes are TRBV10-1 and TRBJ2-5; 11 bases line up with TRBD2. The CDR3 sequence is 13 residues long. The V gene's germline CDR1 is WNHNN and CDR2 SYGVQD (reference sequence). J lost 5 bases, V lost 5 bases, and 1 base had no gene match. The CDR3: CASSRTSGETQYF. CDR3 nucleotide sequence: TGCGCCAGCAGTCGGACTAGCGGGGAGACCCAGTACTTC.

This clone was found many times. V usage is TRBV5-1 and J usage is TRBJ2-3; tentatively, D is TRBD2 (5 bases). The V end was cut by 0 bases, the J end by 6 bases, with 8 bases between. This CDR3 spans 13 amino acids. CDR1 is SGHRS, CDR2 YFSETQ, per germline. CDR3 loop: CASSLELVDTQYF. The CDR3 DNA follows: TGCGCCAGCAGCTTGGAACTAGTCGATACGCAGTATTTT. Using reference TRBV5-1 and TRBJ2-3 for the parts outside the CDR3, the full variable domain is KAGVTQTPRYLIKTRGQQVTLSCSPISGHRSVSWYQQTPGQGLQFLFEYFSETQRNKGNFPGRFSGRQFSNSRSEMNVSTLELGDSALYLCASSLELVDTQYFGPGTRLTVL.

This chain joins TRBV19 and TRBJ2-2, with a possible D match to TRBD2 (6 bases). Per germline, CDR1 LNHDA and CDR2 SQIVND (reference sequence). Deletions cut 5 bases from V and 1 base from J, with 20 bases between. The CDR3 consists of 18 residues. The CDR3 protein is CASSPWDSGLKNTGELFF. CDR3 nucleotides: TGTGCCAGTAGTCCCTGGGACTCGGGACTTAAGAACACCGGGGAGCTGTTTTTT.

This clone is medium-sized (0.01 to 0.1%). Written as DNA, the CDR3 is TGCGCCAGCAGCTTGGTAGCGGGAGGCGGAACAGATACGCAGTATTTT. Its protein product is CASSLVAGGGTDTQYF. This rearrangement joins TRBV5-1 to TRBJ2-3, with 10 bases matching TRBD2. The germline V gene encodes CDR1 SGHRS and CDR2 YFSETQ. CDR3 length: 16 amino acids. The V segment lost 0 bases and the J segment 3 bases; nucleotides outside the gene matches: 4.

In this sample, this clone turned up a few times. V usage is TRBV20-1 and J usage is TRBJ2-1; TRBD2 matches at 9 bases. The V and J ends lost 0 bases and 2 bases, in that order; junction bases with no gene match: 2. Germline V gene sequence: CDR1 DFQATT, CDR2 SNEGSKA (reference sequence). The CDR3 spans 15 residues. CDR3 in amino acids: CSARDAGGPYNEQFF. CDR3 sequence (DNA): TGCAGTGCTAGAGATGCGGGAGGGCCCTACAATGAGCAGTTCTTC.

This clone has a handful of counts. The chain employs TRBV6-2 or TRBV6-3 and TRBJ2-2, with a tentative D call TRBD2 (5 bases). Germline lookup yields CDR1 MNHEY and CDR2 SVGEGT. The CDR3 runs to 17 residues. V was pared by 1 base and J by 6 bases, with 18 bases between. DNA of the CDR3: TGTGCCAGCAGTTACTTTCCGGCCAGCGGTAGGGCCGGGGAGCTGTTTTTT. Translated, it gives CASSYFPASGRAGELFF.

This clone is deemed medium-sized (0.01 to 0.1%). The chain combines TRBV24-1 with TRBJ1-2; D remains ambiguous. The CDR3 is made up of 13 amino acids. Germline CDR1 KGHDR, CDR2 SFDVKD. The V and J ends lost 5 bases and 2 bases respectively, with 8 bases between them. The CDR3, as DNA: TGTGCCACCAGTGCCAGGCAAAACTATGGCTACACCTTC. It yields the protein CATSARQNYGYTF.

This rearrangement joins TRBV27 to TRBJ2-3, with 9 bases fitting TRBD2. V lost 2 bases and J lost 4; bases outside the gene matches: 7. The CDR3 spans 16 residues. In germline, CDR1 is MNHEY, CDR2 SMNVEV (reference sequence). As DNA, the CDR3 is TGTGCCAGCAGTTTAGGACTAGCGAAAAATGCAGATACGCAGTATTTT. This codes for CASSLGLAKNADTQYF.

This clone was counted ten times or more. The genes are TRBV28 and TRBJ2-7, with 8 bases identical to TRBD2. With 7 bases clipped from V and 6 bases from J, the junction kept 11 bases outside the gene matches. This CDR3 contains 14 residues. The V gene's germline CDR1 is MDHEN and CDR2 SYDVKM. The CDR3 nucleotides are TGTGCCAGCACCCTAGCGGGTCCCGTGTTCGAGCAGTACTTC. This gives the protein CASTLAGPVFEQYF.

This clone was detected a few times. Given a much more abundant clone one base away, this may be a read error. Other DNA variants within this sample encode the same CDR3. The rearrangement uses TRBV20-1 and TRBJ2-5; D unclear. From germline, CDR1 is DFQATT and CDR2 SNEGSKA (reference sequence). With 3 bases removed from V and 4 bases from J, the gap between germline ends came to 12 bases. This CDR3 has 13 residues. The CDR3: CSASGAKAETQYF. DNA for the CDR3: TGCAGTGCTAGCGGTGCGAAGGCAGAGACCCAGTACTTC.

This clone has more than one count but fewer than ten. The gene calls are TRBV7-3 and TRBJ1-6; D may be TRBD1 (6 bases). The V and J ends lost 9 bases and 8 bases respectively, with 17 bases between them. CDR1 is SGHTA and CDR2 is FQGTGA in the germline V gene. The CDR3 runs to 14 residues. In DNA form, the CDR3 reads TGTGCCAGTAGCCTCGGACAGTGTGATTCACCCCTCCACTTT. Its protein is CASSLGQCDSPLHF.

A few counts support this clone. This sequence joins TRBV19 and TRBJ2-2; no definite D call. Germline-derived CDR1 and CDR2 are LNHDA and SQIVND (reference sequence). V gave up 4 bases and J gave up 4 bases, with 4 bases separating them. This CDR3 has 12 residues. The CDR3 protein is CASSKVTGELFF. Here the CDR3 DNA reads TGTGCCAGTAGTAAAGTCACCGGGGAGCTGTTTTTT.

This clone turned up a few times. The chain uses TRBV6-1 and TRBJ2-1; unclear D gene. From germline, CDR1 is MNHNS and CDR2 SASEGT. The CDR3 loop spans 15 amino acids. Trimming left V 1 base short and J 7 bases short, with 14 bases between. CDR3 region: CASSEVSGRANEQFF. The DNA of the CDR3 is TGTGCCAGCAGTGAAGTAAGTGGCCGAGCTAATGAGCAGTTCTTC.